The 25 T cell receptor beta chains in this list originate from one sample, sequenced in a study of cytotoxic CD8 clonotypes in ibrutinib-treated CLL. Some clones are missing from TCRdb's copy, which holds only in-frame ones; the method was immunoSEQ multiplex PCR. This sample yields hundreds of thousands of clones, of which roughly 70% are seen a single time; just over 15% belongs to the top ten. The input for sequencing was PBMCs, taken after 24 months of ibrutinib treatment. The receptors here all came from a human donor with chronic lymphocytic leukemia.

The chain uses TRBV6-5 and TRBJ1-1; possible D gene TRBD1, 6 bases. Germline CDR1 and CDR2: MNHEY and SVGAGI. Trimming took off 6 bases at V and 4 bases at J, with 12 bases between the two ends. This CDR3 is built from 13 residues. The DNA for the CDR3 is TGTGCCAGCAGGCCGGGGGGCATCACTGAAGCTTTCTTT. Residues: CASRPGGITEAFF.

The V call is TRBV9, the J call TRBJ2-3; 7 positions agree with TRBD1. The V gene end was trimmed by 0 bases and the J gene end by 4 bases; junction bases not matched to a gene: 5. The CDR3 is made up of 15 amino acids. Germline assignment: CDR1 SGDLS and CDR2 YYNGEE. CDR3: CASSVGQGMSDTQYF. CDR3 nucleotides: TGTGCCAGCAGCGTAGGACAGGGTATGTCAGATACGCAGTATTTT.

The rearrangement links TRBV30 to TRBJ1-2, with D possibly being TRBD1 (5 bases). This CDR3 is built from 14 residues. Germline V gene data show CDR1 as GTSNPN and CDR2 as SVGIG (reference sequence). Trimming removed 0 bases from V and 5 bases from J, with 13 bases in between. The CDR3 DNA reads as TGTGCCTGGAGTGTAAAAGGGGATTGGTATGGCTACACCTTC. It encodes CAWSVKGDWYGYTF.

The sample holds a few counts of this clone. The J gene is TRBJ1-1, the V gene TRBV7-2; a weak D match, TRBD1 (5 bases). This CDR3 spans 12 amino acids. The V end was cut by 9 bases, the J end by 0 bases, with 8 bases between. Germline CDR1 is SGHTA and CDR2 is FQGNSA. The CDR3 loop reads CASRQMNTEAFF. CDR3 in DNA: TGTGCCAGTAGACAGATGAACACTGAAGCTTTCTTT. The variable domain in full, completed from reference TRBV7-2 and TRBJ1-1, reads GAGVSQSPSNKVTEKGKDVELRCDPISGHTALYWYRQSLGQGLEFLIYFQGNSAPDKSGLPSDRFSAERTGGSVSTLTIQRTQQEDSAVYLCASRQMNTEAFFGQGTRLTVV.

The J gene is TRBJ2-1, the V gene TRBV9, with unresolved D. The CDR3 spans 14 residues. Trimming took off 1 base at V and 6 bases at J, with 11 bases between the two ends. Germline lookup yields CDR1 SGDLS and CDR2 YYNGEE. The CDR3: CASSVTDQTNEQFF. CDR3 nucleotide sequence: TGTGCCAGCAGCGTAACGGACCAAACCAATGAGCAGTTCTTC.

The J gene is TRBJ2-5, the V gene TRBV7-3; 11 bases agree with TRBD1. This CDR3 contains 13 residues. The trim removed 5 bases at V and 9 bases at J, leaving 5 bases unmatched. Per the germline V gene, CDR1 is SGHTA and CDR2 is FQGTGA. The CDR3: CASSPQGQGAQYF. The CDR3 coding sequence is TGTGCCAGCAGCCCACAGGGACAGGGGGCCCAGTACTTC.

This clone was seen a handful of times. The rearrangement uses TRBV7-3 and TRBJ1-5, with a possible D match to TRBD1 (5 bases). The CDR3 runs to 16 residues. The V gene's germline CDR1 is SGHTA and CDR2 FQGTGA. Trimming removed 3 bases from V and 4 bases from J, with 16 bases in between. CDR3 region: CASSLGTGVPNQPQHF. As DNA, the CDR3 is TGTGCCAGCAGCTTGGGTACGGGGGTCCCTAATCAGCCCCAGCATTTT.

This chain joins TRBV27 and TRBJ2-2; possible D gene TRBD1, 5 bases. With 6 bases removed from V and 0 bases from J, the gap between germline ends came to 17 bases. CDR3 size: 17 residues. CDR1 MNHEY and CDR2 SMNVEV come from the germline V gene (reference sequence). Here the CDR3 reads CASSLPRQKTNTGELFF. CDR3 DNA sequence: TGTGCCAGCAGCCTACCCCGACAGAAAACGAACACCGGGGAGCTGTTTTTT.

The CDR3 coding sequence is TGTGCCAGCAGCTTACTGGCCTCCTACGAGCAGTACTTC. This codes for CASSLLASYEQYF. The chain employs TRBV7-2 and TRBJ2-7; D not certain. V was cut by 2 bases and J by 0 bases, with 5 bases left in between. The CDR3 extends over 13 amino acids. The germline V gene encodes CDR1 SGHTA and CDR2 FQGNSA. The full variable domain, its missing parts supplied by reference TRBV7-2 and TRBJ2-7, is GAGVSQSPSNKVTEKGKDVELRCDPISGHTALYWYRQSLGQGLEFLIYFQGNSAPDKSGLPSDRFSAERTGGSVSTLTIQRTQQEDSAVYLCASSLLASYEQYFGPGTRLTVT.

The sample holds many counts of this clone. The V gene is TRBV6-1, the J gene TRBJ2-1; TRBD1 is a possible D gene (5 bases). The CDR3 runs 11 residues. Trimming stripped 5 bases from V and 7 bases from J, with 6 bases between. Germline V CDR1 and CDR2: MNHNS, SASEGT. The CDR3 DNA is TGTGCCAGCAGTTCAGGGAATGAGCAGTTCTTC. Residues: CASSSGNEQFF.

The chain has TRBV29-1 and TRBJ2-2, with D unclear. In germline, CDR1 is SQVTM, CDR2 ANQGSEA. Deletions cut 7 bases from V and 7 bases from J, with 10 bases between. CDR3 length: 11 residues. The CDR3 DNA follows: TGCAGCGCCATAGTCATCGGGGAGCTGTTTTTT. This codes for CSAIVIGELFF.

The V gene is TRBV14, the J gene TRBJ1-1; D may be TRBD1 (5 bases). V was shortened by 1 base and J by 3 bases, with 12 bases between the two germline ends. The CDR3 runs to 15 residues. The germline V gene has CDR1 SGHDN and CDR2 FVKESK. In DNA, the CDR3 is TGTGCCAGCAGCCAAGTCGGCAGGGCTCACACTGAAGCTTTCTTT. Amino acid sequence: CASSQVGRAHTEAFF.

The J gene is TRBJ2-7, the V gene TRBV5-6; D tentatively reads TRBD1 or TRBD2 (5 bases each). This CDR3 spans 13 amino acids. Germline V gives CDR1 SGHDT, CDR2 YYEEEE. Between the trimmed V and J ends, which lost 4 bases and 6 bases, there was a span of 14 bases. CDR3 protein: CASSRPGLFEQYF. The CDR3 DNA is TGTGCCAGCAGCCGGCCGGGGCTCTTCGAGCAGTACTTC.

Only a few counts were recorded for this clone. This rearrangement joins TRBV9 to TRBJ2-7, with TRBD2 as a possible D gene (6 bases). The germline V gene has CDR1 SGDLS and CDR2 YYNGEE. V lost 3 bases and J lost 4, with 17 bases in between. The CDR3 is made up of 15 amino acids. Here the CDR3 reads CASSETGTGIYEQYF. CDR3 in DNA: TGTGCCAGCAGCGAGACCGGGACTGGTATATACGAGCAGTACTTC. Looking up the rest from reference TRBV9 and TRBJ2-7 gives the full variable domain: DSGVTQTPKHLITATGQRVTLRCSPRSGDLSVYWYQQSLDQGLQFLIQYYNGEERAKGNILERFSAQQFPDLHSELNLSSLELGDSALYFCASSETGTGIYEQYFGPGTRLTVT.

This chain links TRBV7-9 with TRBJ2-1, with unresolved D. The germline gives CDR1 SEHNR, CDR2 FQNEAQ (reference sequence). The germline V and J ends were trimmed by 6 bases and 6 bases, with 12 bases remaining between them. The CDR3 runs 13 residues. The CDR3 protein is CASSYSGLNEQFF. CDR3 bases: TGTGCCAGCAGTTATAGTGGGCTCAATGAGCAGTTCTTC.

The chain is built from TRBV27 and TRBJ1-4, with 10 bases that match TRBD1. CDR3 length: 16 residues. J lost 7 bases, V lost 5 bases, and 10 bases had no gene match. Looked up from germline, CDR1 is MNHEY and CDR2 is SMNVEV (reference sequence). CDR3 residues: CASSGRQGALPEKLFF. Written as DNA, the CDR3 is TGTGCCAGCAGTGGACGACAGGGGGCGCTTCCTGAAAAACTGTTTTTT.

This clone was picked up a small number of times. The genes are TRBV7-9 and TRBJ1-5; D is ambiguous. Deletions cut 5 bases from V and 4 bases from J, with 9 bases between. Germline V lookup: CDR1 SEHNR, CDR2 FQNEAQ (reference sequence). CDR3 length: 13 amino acids. The DNA for the CDR3 is TGTGCCAGCAGCCACAACCTTAATCAGCCCCAGCATTTT. Protein product: CASSHNLNQPQHF.

This rearrangement joins TRBV7-6 to TRBJ2-3; the D is unclear. The germline CDR1 and CDR2 sequences are SGHVS and FNYEAQ. CDR3 length: 14 residues. Deletions cut 8 bases from V and 5 bases from J, with 17 bases between. The CDR3, as DNA: TGTGCCAGCGCCTTAGGAGCACTTGAAGATACGCAGTATTTT. This translates into CASALGALEDTQYF.

V is TRBV29-1 and J is TRBJ2-5, with D unresolved. The V end was cut by 4 bases, the J end by 5 bases, with 11 bases between. This CDR3 has 12 residues. Germline CDR1 reads SQVTM; CDR2 reads ANQGSEA. The CDR3 region has the DNA TGCAGCGTTGCCCCGAAACTTGAGACCCAGTACTTC. Amino acid sequence: CSVAPKLETQYF.

The CDR3 DNA is TGTGCCAGCAGCTTATTGGGTCAACACAATGAGCAGTTCTTC. Translating it yields CASSLLGQHNEQFF. V is TRBV7-9 and J is TRBJ2-1; D unclear. The CDR3 totals 14 residues. Trimming left V 2 bases short and J 5 bases short, with 10 bases between. Germline V gene lookup returns CDR1 SEHNR and CDR2 FQNEAQ (reference sequence).

The chain combines TRBV11-3 with TRBJ2-1; D perhaps matches TRBD2 (6 bases). Germline loops: CDR1 SGHNT, CDR2 YENEEA. The CDR3 has 13 amino acids. The V end lost 3 bases, the J end lost 5 bases, and 8 bases lay between the germline ends. CDR3 in amino acids: CASSLDYNNEQFF. The CDR3 DNA is TGTGCCAGCAGCTTGGACTACAACAATGAGCAGTTCTTC.

The V call is TRBV2, the J call TRBJ1-5; no firm D call. V was clipped by 6 bases and J by 2 bases, with 14 bases between them. This CDR3 is built from 15 residues. Germline V gene sequence: CDR1 SNHLY, CDR2 FYNNEI. The CDR3 spells CASSSERAGNQPQHF. The CDR3 DNA reads as TGTGCCAGCAGCTCAGAGAGGGCTGGCAATCAGCCCCAGCATTTT.

The chain combines TRBV2 with TRBJ2-1; unclear D gene. V lost 2 bases to trimming and J lost 12 bases, with 8 bases between them. Germline V gene lookup returns CDR1 SNHLY and CDR2 FYNNEI. The CDR3 is 11 amino acids. In DNA, the CDR3 is TGTGCCAGCAGTGAAATTAATCGGCAGTTCTTC. Translated, it gives CASSEINRQFF.

This clone was recorded once. The chain recombines TRBV28 with TRBJ2-5, with 7 bases aligning to TRBD1. The V segment lost 4 bases and the J segment 2 bases; nucleotides outside the gene matches: 10. CDR3 length: 16 residues. Germline assignment: CDR1 MDHEN and CDR2 SYDVKM. The CDR3, as DNA: TGTGCCAGCAGTTCTACAGGGGCCGTCCTGCAAGAGACCCAGTACTTC. Translation: CASSSTGAVLQETQYF.

This clone was detected once. The chain combines TRBV6-4 with TRBJ2-1; D ambiguous. The germline CDR1 and CDR2 sequences are MRHNA and SNTAGT. Trimming cost V 4 bases and J 0 bases, with 10 bases left between them. The CDR3 has 15 amino acids. CDR3 DNA: TGTGCCAGCAGTGGTCATAGTAGCTCCTACAATGAGCAGTTCTTC. It codes for CASSGHSSSYNEQFF.